This T cell receptor (beta chain) was retrieved from a study of technical replicates of blood from a handful of donors. Method: immunoSEQ multiplex PCR; TCRdb's copy keeps in-frame clones and lacks some. Of under 100,000 clones in the sample, around 96% were seen once. V lost 0 bases and J lost 5, with 13 bases in between. The CDR3 runs 15 residues. Germline assignment: CDR1 LGHNA and CDR2 YNFKEQ. The chain carries TRBV4-2 and TRBJ1-2; possibly TRBD1 for D (6 bases). The material sequenced was T cells isolated from PBMCs. The receptor comes from a human donor in good health. For the CDR3, the DNA is TGTGCCAGCAGCCAAGATTTCAGGGGATTATATGGCTACACCTTC. Residues: CASSQDFRGLYGYTF.